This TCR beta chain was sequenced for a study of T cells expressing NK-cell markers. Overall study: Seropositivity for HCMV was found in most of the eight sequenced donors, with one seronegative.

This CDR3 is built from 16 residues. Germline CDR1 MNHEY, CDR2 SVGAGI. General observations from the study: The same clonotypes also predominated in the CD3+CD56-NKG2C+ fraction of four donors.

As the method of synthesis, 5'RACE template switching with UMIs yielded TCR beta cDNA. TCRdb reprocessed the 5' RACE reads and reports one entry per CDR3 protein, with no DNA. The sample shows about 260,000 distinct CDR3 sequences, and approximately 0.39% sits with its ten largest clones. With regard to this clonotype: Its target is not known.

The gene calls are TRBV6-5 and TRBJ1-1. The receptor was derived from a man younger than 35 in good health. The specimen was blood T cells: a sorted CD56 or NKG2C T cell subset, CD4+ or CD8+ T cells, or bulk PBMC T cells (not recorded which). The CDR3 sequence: CASSYSVWTANTEAFF.